The 17 T cell receptor beta chains given below trace back to one sample, sequenced in a study of control samples from healthy donors and cancer patients. Repertoires were generated with immunoSEQ multiplex PCR, while TCRdb's copy carries only in-frame clones and drops some. The sample includes about 49,000 clones, 80% to 90% of them seen just once. The source material was PBMCs. Every receptor here comes from a woman between 45 and 60 years old with lung cancer.

V and J are TRBV6-2 or TRBV6-3 and TRBJ2-5, with a tentative D call TRBD1 (6 bases). The CDR3 contains 14 residues. The V and J ends lost 6 bases and 3 bases respectively, with 14 bases between them. Germline V gives CDR1 MNHEY, CDR2 SVGEGT. CDR3 residues: CASSRTAPEETQYF. The CDR3 DNA is TGTGCCAGCAGCAGGACAGCCCCTGAAGAGACCCAGTACTTC.

The CDR3 bases are TGTGCCAGCTCACCAAGGGACAGGGGTGGCACTAATGAAAAACTGTTTTTT. Its protein product is CASSPRDRGGTNEKLFF. The chain couples TRBV18 to TRBJ1-4; 10 nucleotides align to TRBD1. Germline values: CDR1 KGHSH, CDR2 LQKENI. V was clipped by 2 bases and J by 2 bases; unmatched bases: 5. This CDR3 is 17 amino acids long.

This clone showed up just once. The chain carries TRBV7-2 and TRBJ1-1; maybe TRBD1 (6 bases). V shed 3 bases and J shed 3 bases, with 8 bases lying between them. The CDR3 loop spans 13 amino acids. The V gene's germline CDR1 is SGHTA and CDR2 FQGNSA. CDR3 bases: TGTGCCAGCAGCTTCTCAGGGGACACTGAAGCTTTCTTT. Residues: CASSFSGDTEAFF.

The CDR3 sequence: CASSYNSYEQYF. As DNA, the CDR3 is TGTGCCAGCAGCTATAACTCCTACGAGCAGTACTTC. The chain employs TRBV7-2 and TRBJ2-7; no clear D. The CDR3 is 12 amino acids. In germline, CDR1 is SGHTA, CDR2 FQGNSA. Trimming took off 4 bases at V and 0 bases at J, with 4 bases between the two ends.

The chain has TRBV14 and TRBJ1-1; D is perhaps TRBD1 (6 bases). Germline V gives CDR1 SGHDN, CDR2 FVKESK. V lost 6 bases and J 1 base, leaving 15 bases between the germline ends. This CDR3 is 15 amino acids long. CDR3 bases: TGTGCCAGCAGTCCACATTTGACAGGGAACACTGAAGCTTTCTTT. It specifies CASSPHLTGNTEAFF.

This clone showed up just a few times. The chain is built from TRBV7-9 and TRBJ1-1, with D possibly being TRBD1 (5 bases). V lost 6 bases and J lost 4, with 12 bases in between. The CDR3 covers 13 residues. Germline loops: CDR1 SEHNR, CDR2 FQNEAQ (reference sequence). CDR3 DNA sequence: TGTGCCAGCAGGGTAGATCAGGGCACTGAAGCTTTCTTT. It encodes CASRVDQGTEAFF.

As DNA, the CDR3 is TGTGCCAGCAGTTTAGGGGGGAGTCGGACCTACGAGCAGTACTTC. It is translated as CASSLGGSRTYEQYF. The V call is TRBV27, the J call TRBJ2-7, with D perhaps matching TRBD2 (6 bases). In germline, CDR1 is MNHEY, CDR2 SMNVEV (reference sequence). Trimming removed 2 bases at V and 2 bases at J, with 13 bases between. The CDR3 is made up of 15 amino acids.

The chain combines TRBV7-9 with TRBJ1-1; D not resolved. Germline CDR1 SEHNR, CDR2 FQNEAQ (reference sequence). V was clipped by 0 bases and J by 0 bases, with 8 bases between them. The CDR3 is made up of 15 amino acids. CDR3 sequence: CASSLASSLNTEAFF. The CDR3 region has the DNA TGTGCCAGCAGCTTAGCAAGCAGCCTGAACACTGAAGCTTTCTTT.

The genes are TRBV27 and TRBJ2-2, with 7 positions matching TRBD2. Trimming removed 9 bases from V and 5 bases from J; junction bases left unmatched: 3. The CDR3 runs to 12 residues. Per germline, CDR1 MNHEY and CDR2 SMNVEV (reference sequence). DNA of the CDR3: TGTGCCAGTGGGGAGGGGACCGGGGAGCTGTTTTTT. It specifies CASGEGTGELFF.

The CDR3 coding sequence is TGTGCCAGTAGTATCGAGAGCACAGATACGCAGTATTTT. Translated: CASSIESTDTQYF. The V gene is TRBV19, the J gene TRBJ2-3; D not resolved. Trimming cost V 3 bases and J 0 bases, with 4 bases left between them. Germline CDR1 reads LNHDA; CDR2 reads SQIVND (reference sequence). The CDR3 extends over 13 amino acids.

V is TRBV30 and J is TRBJ2-7, with no clear D. This CDR3 spans 12 amino acids. The germline V gene encodes CDR1 GTSNPN and CDR2 SVGIG (reference sequence). V shed 3 bases and J shed 3 bases, with 9 bases lying between them. The CDR3 here is CAWRGGFYEQYF. CDR3 DNA sequence: TGTGCCTGGAGGGGCGGATTCTACGAGCAGTACTTC.

V gene TRBV19 combines with J gene TRBJ1-1, with a possible D match to TRBD1 (5 bases). Between the trimmed V and J ends, which lost 4 bases and 11 bases, there was a span of 20 bases. Germline V CDR1 and CDR2: LNHDA, SQIVND (reference sequence). There are 14 residues in the CDR3. CDR3 protein: CASSRGDITEGAFF. The CDR3 bases are TGTGCCAGTAGTAGGGGAGATATCACTGAGGGGGCTTTCTTT. The full variable domain, its missing parts supplied by reference TRBV19 and TRBJ1-1, is DGGITQSPKYLFRKEGQNVTLSCEQNLNHDAMYWYRQDPGQGLRLIYYSQIVNDFQKGDIAEGYSVSREKKESFPLTVTSAQKNPTAFYLCASSRGDITEGAFFGQGTRLTVV.

The chain joins TRBV27 to TRBJ1-2; the D gene is possibly TRBD1 (5 bases). Germline V gene data show CDR1 as MNHEY and CDR2 as SMNVEV (reference sequence). The CDR3 totals 17 residues. V shed 4 bases and J shed 2 bases, with 20 bases lying between them. The CDR3: CASSSTDSGKTNYGYTF. DNA for the CDR3: TGTGCCAGCAGTTCGACAGACAGCGGTAAGACCAACTATGGCTACACCTTC.

The chain combines TRBV9 with TRBJ1-5, with 9 bases identical to TRBD1. The CDR3 has 15 amino acids. From germline, CDR1 is SGDLS and CDR2 YYNGEE. J gave up 7 bases and V 5 bases, and 10 bases lay outside the gene matches. CDR3 bases: TGTGCCAGCAGTGCCGGGACAGGGACGGGGCAGCCCCAGCATTTT. Its protein is CASSAGTGTGQPQHF.

The J gene is TRBJ2-2, the V gene TRBV15; D not certain. Trimming stripped 3 bases from V and 1 base from J, with 6 bases between. CDR1 LNHNV and CDR2 YYDKDF come from the germline V gene (reference sequence). The CDR3 spans 14 residues. The CDR3 here is CATSSGLNTGELFF. CDR3 in DNA: TGTGCCACCAGCAGTGGCCTGAACACCGGGGAGCTGTTTTTT.

The chain recombines TRBV28 with TRBJ2-3, with 8 bases that match TRBD1. The CDR3 length is 21 residues. V lost 4 bases and J lost 1; bases outside the gene matches: 22. Germline CDR1 reads MDHEN; CDR2 reads SYDVKM. In nucleotides, the CDR3 is TGTGCCAGCAGTTCACCGTACTTTGACGGACAGGGTAGTTTGGGCACAGATACGCAGTATTTT. Protein product: CASSSPYFDGQGSLGTDTQYF.

The chain links TRBV15 to TRBJ2-5, with 10 bases lining up with TRBD2. V shed 9 bases, J shed 4 bases, and the junction held 8 bases outside the gene matches. CDR1 and CDR2 (germline): LNHNV, YYDKDF (reference sequence). The CDR3 has 14 amino acids. CDR3 in DNA: TGTGCCACTCAACGGACTAGCGGAAGAGAGACCCAGTACTTC. Its protein product is CATQRTSGRETQYF.